This passage covers 24 T cell receptor beta chains from one sample sequenced in a study of control samples from healthy donors and cancer patients. Measured with immunoSEQ multiplex PCR; TCRdb has only the in-frame clones, and not every one. Here the sample spans fewer than 100,000 clones, around 80% being singletons. Sequenced input: blood. The receptors were gathered from a woman aged 55-70 years in good health.

This clone has just one count. The rearrangement uses TRBV18 and TRBJ2-3; the D gene is possibly TRBD2 (5 bases). The CDR3 length is 15 residues. Germline V gives CDR1 KGHSH, CDR2 LQKENI. With 2 bases removed from V and 3 bases from J, the gap between germline ends came to 12 bases. The CDR3, as DNA: TGTGCCAGCTCACCAAAGACACTAGTAACAGATACGCAGTATTTT. Translation: CASSPKTLVTDTQYF.

Remarks on this clone: One end of the junction varies from germline; a read error may be responsible. The J gene is TRBJ2-1, the V gene TRBV7-7, with D perhaps TRBD1 or TRBD2 (7 bases each). Germline V gene sequence: CDR1 SSHAT, CDR2 FNYEAQ (reference sequence). The CDR3 sequence is 16 residues long. CDR3 bases: TGTGCTAGCAGCGAAAGGATTACAGGGGAGGGCAATGAGCAGTTCTTC. This codes for CASSERITGEGNEQFF.

This rearrangement joins TRBV29-1 to TRBJ2-1, with D possibly matching TRBD1 (6 bases). From germline, CDR1 is SQVTM and CDR2 ANQGSEA. CDR3 size: 16 residues. Deletions cut 1 base from V and 5 bases from J, with 18 bases between. CDR3 DNA sequence: TGCAGCGTTGAAGGGTGGCTGGTCAGGGGTAACAATGAGCAGTTCTTC. Protein sequence: CSVEGWLVRGNNEQFF.

The V gene is TRBV18, the J gene TRBJ1-6; perhaps TRBD1 as D (6 bases). Between the trimmed V and J ends, which lost 6 bases and 10 bases, there was a span of 16 bases. Germline V gene data show CDR1 as KGHSH and CDR2 as LQKENI. The CDR3 contains 14 residues. The CDR3 nucleotides read TGTGCCAGCTCCCCCAGGGGAGGAGAATCACCCCTCCACTTT. This encodes CASSPRGGESPLHF.

This chain links TRBV6-1 with TRBJ1-1; D perhaps matches TRBD1 (6 bases). The CDR3 runs to 17 residues. CDR1 is MNHNS, CDR2 SASEGT, per germline. Trimming stripped 2 bases from V and 3 bases from J, with 19 bases between. The CDR3 bases are TGTGCCAGCAGTGAACCCGCACTTGGGGGGGCGGACACTGAAGCTTTCTTT. Its protein is CASSEPALGGADTEAFF.

The chain recombines TRBV6-4 with TRBJ2-2; 7 bases fit TRBD2. This CDR3 region has 16 residues. The V and J ends lost 7 bases and 2 bases, in that order; junction bases with no gene match: 10. Germline V gene sequence: CDR1 MRHNA, CDR2 SNTAGT. DNA of the CDR3: TGTGCCAGCACGGTGGAGGCGGGGGTAAACACCGGGGAGCTGTTTTTT. This codes for CASTVEAGVNTGELFF.

A few counts support this clone. This rearrangement joins TRBV6-5 to TRBJ1-1, with TRBD1 matching 8 bases. Germline CDR1 reads MNHEY; CDR2 reads SVGAGI. CDR3 length: 14 amino acids. Trimming cost V 6 bases and J 5 bases; bases outside gene matches: 8. The chain's CDR3 is CASRQTGDWTEAFF. The CDR3 coding sequence is TGTGCCAGCAGACAGACAGGGGATTGGACTGAAGCTTTCTTT.

This rearrangement joins TRBV28 to TRBJ1-5; D is unresolved. The germline V and J ends were trimmed by 4 bases and 3 bases, with 7 bases remaining between them. There are 13 residues in the CDR3. Germline assignment: CDR1 MDHEN and CDR2 SYDVKM. The CDR3 nucleotides read TGTGCCAGCAGTTGGTCCTACAATCAGCCCCAGCATTTT. Amino acid sequence: CASSWSYNQPQHF.

The V call is TRBV7-2, the J call TRBJ1-1; possible D gene TRBD1, 6 bases. This CDR3 is 15 amino acids long. Trimming removed 1 base from V and 2 bases from J, with 11 bases in between. Per germline, CDR1 SGHTA and CDR2 FQGNSA. The DNA of the CDR3 is TGTGCCAGCAGCTTAGGTGGGGGCGGAAACACTGAAGCTTTCTTT. It codes for CASSLGGGGNTEAFF.

The gene calls are TRBV15 and TRBJ2-7; 7 nucleotides line up with TRBD2. Germline V gene lookup returns CDR1 LNHNV and CDR2 YYDKDF (reference sequence). The CDR3 extends over 13 amino acids. Losses at the gene ends were 1 base for V and 8 bases for J; bases not matched to a gene: 5. This CDR3 reads CATSRGLREQQYF. The CDR3 bases are TGTGCCACCAGCAGAGGTTTGCGGGAGCAGCAGTACTTC.

The chain uses TRBV7-2 and TRBJ2-7; a weak D match, TRBD1 (6 bases). There are 14 residues in the CDR3. With 1 base removed from V and 2 bases from J, the gap between germline ends came to 9 bases. The germline CDR1 and CDR2 sequences are SGHTA and FQGNSA. The DNA of the CDR3 is TGTGCCAGCAGCTTAGAGCAGGGGCCCTACGAGCAGTACTTC. Its translation: CASSLEQGPYEQYF.

The chain uses TRBV7-9 and TRBJ2-6; 9 bases line up with TRBD2. Germline-derived CDR1 and CDR2 are SEHNR and FQNEAQ (reference sequence). V shed 3 bases and J 0 bases; nucleotides not matched to a gene: 6. This CDR3 has 18 residues. CDR3 bases: TGTGCCAGCAGCTTCGAGCGGGGGGCGTTCTCTGGGGCCAACGTCCTGACTTTC. Translation: CASSFERGAFSGANVLTF.

The chain is built from TRBV29-1 and TRBJ2-4, with 9 bases matching TRBD2. The ends lost 6 bases at V and 3 bases at J; junction bases unmatched: 12. Germline CDR1 is SQVTM and CDR2 is ANQGSEA. There are 16 residues in the CDR3. The CDR3 sequence: CSVETIAGVVKNIQYF. The CDR3 DNA reads as TGCAGCGTAGAAACTATAGCGGGAGTAGTCAAAAACATTCAGTACTTC.

The chain recombines TRBV6-5 with TRBJ1-2; no firm D call. V shed 5 bases and J shed 3 bases, with 13 bases lying between them. The CDR3 extends over 14 amino acids. From germline, CDR1 is MNHEY and CDR2 SVGAGI. The CDR3 DNA follows: TGTGCCAGCAGTACCTCGATAGGAGACTATGGCTACACCTTC. It is translated as CASSTSIGDYGYTF.

The chain has TRBV2 and TRBJ1-1, with a possible D match to TRBD1 (5 bases). Trimming took 2 bases from V and 1 from J, leaving 8 bases between them. Germline CDR1 reads SNHLY; CDR2 reads FYNNEI. This CDR3 is 14 amino acids long. This CDR3 reads CASSEWGRNTEAFF. CDR3 nucleotides: TGTGCCAGCAGTGAATGGGGCAGGAACACTGAAGCTTTCTTT.

This clone was seen once. The chain uses TRBV28 and TRBJ1-2; 9 bases map to TRBD1. Per the germline V gene, CDR1 is MDHEN and CDR2 is SYDVKM. This CDR3 has 13 residues. Losses at the gene ends were 10 bases for V and 8 bases for J; bases not matched to a gene: 11. The CDR3, as DNA: TGTGCCACCCTCCCGGGACAGGGTACCGGCTACACCTTC. This sequence encodes CATLPGQGTGYTF.

The rearrangement uses TRBV29-1 and TRBJ1-1, with D possibly being TRBD1 (5 bases). Germline CDR1 reads SQVTM; CDR2 reads ANQGSEA. This CDR3 comprises 13 residues. V was shortened by 4 bases and J by 4 bases, with 13 bases between the two germline ends. In nucleotides, the CDR3 is TGCAGCGTTGCACGGGGCCAGGCCACTGAAGCTTTCTTT. This codes for CSVARGQATEAFF.

In its sample, this clone was seen a few times. V usage is TRBV4-2 and J usage is TRBJ2-3; D is unclear. The CDR3 runs 15 residues. V was shortened by 2 bases and J by 1 base, with 10 bases between the two germline ends. Germline CDR1 and CDR2: LGHNA and YNFKEQ. CDR3 DNA sequence: TGTGCCAGCAGCCAACCCCGGGCAGGCACAGATACGCAGTATTTT. Its protein product is CASSQPRAGTDTQYF.

The chain links TRBV18 to TRBJ1-2; D uncertain. The CDR3 runs 13 residues. With 1 base removed from V and 6 bases from J, the gap between germline ends came to 9 bases. Germline V gene sequence: CDR1 KGHSH, CDR2 LQKENI. CDR3 protein: CASSPLAEDGYTF. The CDR3, as DNA: TGTGCCAGCTCACCACTGGCAGAAGATGGCTACACCTTC.

The V gene is TRBV18, the J gene TRBJ1-5; perhaps TRBD1 as D (6 bases). Trimming removed 6 bases from V and 7 bases from J, with 16 bases in between. CDR1 and CDR2 (germline): KGHSH, LQKENI. The CDR3 length is 14 residues. As DNA, the CDR3 is TGTGCCAGCTCCCGGGGGGGCGGAGGCCAGCCCCAGCATTTT. Protein: CASSRGGGGQPQHF.

This clone was recorded only once. The chain has TRBV7-6 and TRBJ2-7; weak D call: TRBD1 (8 bases). There are 15 residues in the CDR3. The germline V gene encodes CDR1 SGHVS and CDR2 FNYEAQ. The V end lost 5 bases, the J end lost 7 bases, and 21 bases lay between the germline ends. In DNA form, the CDR3 reads TGTGCCAGCAGCCCCAGGAGCGGGACAGGTGCGGAGCAGTACTTC. Translation gives CASSPRSGTGAEQYF. The whole variable domain, filled in from reference TRBV7-6 and TRBJ2-7, reads GAGVSQSPRYKVTKRGQDVALRCDPISGHVSLYWYRQALGQGPEFLTYFNYEAQQDKSGLPNDRFSAERPEGSISTLTIQRTEQRDSAMYRCASSPRSGTGAEQYFGPGTRLTVT.

This clone showed up just a few times. The chain joins TRBV6-6 to TRBJ2-7, with a tentative D call TRBD1 (6 bases). V shed 4 bases and J shed 1 base, with 11 bases lying between them. The CDR3 runs to 14 residues. Germline values: CDR1 MNHNY, CDR2 SVGAGI (reference sequence). CDR3 DNA sequence: TGTGCCAGCAGTTCCACAGGGCAGTCCTACGAGCAGTACTTC. It translates to CASSSTGQSYEQYF.

The genes are TRBV2 and TRBJ2-4; 8 nucleotides agree with TRBD2. The CDR3 has 14 amino acids. Trimming removed 3 bases from V and 8 bases from J; junction bases left unmatched: 6. The germline CDR1 and CDR2 sequences are SNHLY and FYNNEI. CDR3 in amino acids: CASSDFAGGYIQYF. CDR3 DNA sequence: TGTGCCAGCAGTGATTTTGCGGGGGGATACATTCAGTACTTC. The whole variable domain, filled in from reference TRBV2 and TRBJ2-4, reads EPEVTQTPSHQVTQMGQEVILRCVPISNHLYFYWYRQILGQKVEFLVSFYNNEISEKSEIFDDQFSVERPDGSNFTLKIRSTKLEDSAMYFCASSDFAGGYIQYFGAGTRLSVL.

V gene TRBV27 combines with J gene TRBJ1-6; D is unclear. The CDR3 has 17 amino acids. Germline CDR1 MNHEY, CDR2 SMNVEV (reference sequence). Trimming removed 3 bases from V and 0 bases from J, with 12 bases in between. This CDR3 reads CASSFSDLSSYNSPLHF. The CDR3 DNA reads TGTGCCAGCAGTTTTTCGGACTTGAGCTCCTATAATTCACCCCTCCACTTT.